The rows below give T cell receptor beta chains drawn from one sample of a study of memory CD4+ T cells and cytomegalovirus serostatus. Some clones are missing from TCRdb's copy, which holds only in-frame ones; the method was immunoSEQ multiplex PCR. This table holds 46,000 or so clones, more than 60% found once. Sequences were obtained from memory CD4+ T cells from blood. These receptors were collected from an adult in good health and CMV-seronegative. Each CDR3 is given with its conserved first and last residue. The order of the fields is D gene, clone size, V gene, J gene, CDR3 DNA, CDR3 protein. The D gene is left open where the match is weak. Rows give clone size only sometimes, using once, few, many, or a class for an expanded clone.

TRBD1,NA,TRBV7-2,TRBJ2-7,TGTGCCAGCAGCCCCCCTCCGGGACAGGGAACCTACGAGCAGTACTTC,CASSPPPGQGTYEQYF
NA,once,TRBV6-1,TRBJ2-7,TGTGCCAGGTCACTCGGTCCCTCCTACGAGCAGTACTTC,CARSLGPSYEQYF
NA,once,TRBV21-1,TRBJ1-2,TGTGCCAGCAGCAGCATACAAACCGACAGGATTGAGTTAGCTAACTATGGCTACACCTTC,CASSSIQTDRIELANYGYTF
TRBD1,once,TRBV5-1,TRBJ1-2,TGCGCCAGCAGCTCGGATCTACAGGGGCGGGGTGGCTACACCTTC,CASSSDLQGRGGYTF
TRBD1,NA,TRBV7-9,TRBJ1-4,TGTGCCAGCAGCAAAGGGGGCGCTGAGGAAAAACTGTTTTTT,CASSKGGAEEKLFF
NA,few,TRBV5-8,TRBJ1-1,TGTGCCAGCAGCTTGGCGGCTACGACACTCAACACTGAAGCTTTCTTT,CASSLAATTLNTEAFF
NA,NA,TRBV18,TRBJ2-7,TGTGCCAGCTCTCCGGGGGCCCTATCCTACGAGCAGTACTTC,CASSPGALSYEQYF
NA,few,TRBV7-8,TRBJ1-6,TGTGCCAGCAGCCTACCTGCCCAGAATTCACCCCTCCACTTT,CASSLPAQNSPLHF
NA,NA,TRBV27,TRBJ2-1,TGTGCCAGCAGTTCTTGGACAGAATACAATGAGCAGTTCTTC,CASSSWTEYNEQFF
NA,NA,TRBV6-5,TRBJ1-6,TGTGCCAGCAGCCTTAAGGATGATTCACCCCTCCACTTT,CASSLKDDSPLHF
NA,NA,TRBV6-5,TRBJ1-2,TGTGCCAGCACCCGAGGGGTGGGTGGTTCCTATGGCTACACCTTC,CASTRGVGGSYGYTF
NA,few,TRBV4-1,TRBJ2-7,TGCGCCAGCAGCCAACAAAAGGGGTACGAGCAGTACTTC,CASSQQKGYEQYF
NA,NA,TRBV2,TRBJ2-1,TGTGCCAGCAGTGACCCTACGGGCAGGGCACCACAGTTCTTC,CASSDPTGRAPQFF
TRBD1,few,TRBV11-2,TRBJ2-5,TGTGCCAGCAGCCACAGGGGATTTGGCGCGTCGGAGACCCAGTACTTC,CASSHRGFGASETQYF
NA,NA,TRBV6-5,TRBJ2-7,TGTGCCAGCAGTTACTCGGTACGCCTCTCTAGCGAGCAGTACTTC,CASSYSVRLSSEQYF
TRBD1,NA,TRBV4-3,TRBJ1-6,TGCGCCAGCAGCCAAGGCCCGGGACAGGTCCGTTCACCCCTCCACTTT,CASSQGPGQVRSPLHF
TRBD1,NA,TRBV5-1,TRBJ2-7,TGCGCCAGCAGCGCCTCCTCCGGGACAGGGTATACTGGTTCCTACGAGCAGTACTTC,CASSASSGTGYTGSYEQYF
TRBD1,NA,TRBV5-5,TRBJ2-1,TGTGCCAGCAGCCTTGACAGGGTCTCCTACAATGAGCAGTTCTTC,CASSLDRVSYNEQFF
NA,few,TRBV5-1,TRBJ2-2,TGCGCCAGCAGGTCAAGGGGAATAGAGGAGCTGTTTTTT,CASRSRGIEELFF
TRBD1,NA,TRBV6-6,TRBJ2-7,TGTGCCAGCACCCGGACAGGGGAAGGCAACGAGCAGTACTTC,CASTRTGEGNEQYF
NA,NA,TRBV9,TRBJ2-5,TGTGCCAGCAGCGTAGGTGACAGCTACCAAGAGACCCAGTACTTC,CASSVGDSYQETQYF
NA,NA,TRBV7-2,TRBJ2-2,TGTGCCAGCCGGCTGGGGGGTCGCACCGGGGAGCTGTTTTTT,CASRLGGRTGELFF
TRBD1,NA,TRBV5-1,TRBJ1-1,TGCGCCAGCAGCTTCCAGGGGGCGTGGGACACTGAAGCTTTCTTT,CASSFQGAWDTEAFF
NA,NA,TRBV16,TRBJ1-4,TGTGCCAGCAGCCAATCAGGGCGAGAAAAACTGTTTTTT,CASSQSGREKLFF
NA,few,TRBV4-3,TRBJ2-5,TGCGCCAGCAGCCTCCAGCCGGGAGATGGAGAGACCCAGTACTTC,CASSLQPGDGETQYF
TRBD1,NA,TRBV7-8,TRBJ2-7,TGTGCCAGCAGCTTCGGGACAGGGACGTACGAGCAGTACTTC,CASSFGTGTYEQYF
TRBD2,NA,TRBV5-4,TRBJ2-3,TGTGCCAGCAGCGGTCGGACTAGCGGGGGGTCAGATACGCAGTATTTT,CASSGRTSGGSDTQYF
NA,NA,TRBV7-3,TRBJ2-2,TGTGCCAGCAGTTCACACACGAACACCGGGGAGCTGTTTTTT,CASSSHTNTGELFF
TRBD1,NA,TRBV27,TRBJ2-7,TGTGCCAGCAGTGTCACAGGGGTGGGCTACGAGCAGTACTTC,CASSVTGVGYEQYF
TRBD1,NA,TRBV10-3,TRBJ2-5,TGTGCCATCAGTGAGCGGACAGGGCTCGCGAAGACCCAGTACTTC,CAISERTGLAKTQYF
NA,NA,TRBV21-1,TRBJ1-5,TGTGCCAGCAGCCCAGGGCCTAGCAATCAGCCCCAGCATTTT,CASSPGPSNQPQHF